One sample yielded the 24 T cell receptor beta chains listed below, sequenced in a study of blood T cell repertoires in COVID-19. Method: immunoSEQ multiplex PCR; TCRdb's copy keeps in-frame clones and lacks some. The sample has about 28,000 clones, about 85% seen once. Sequencing used peripheral blood. Receptors were obtained from a human donor in a cohort sampled during active COVID-19.

The J gene is TRBJ2-3, the V gene TRBV19, with TRBD1 identical over 10 bases. Germline CDR1 reads LNHDA; CDR2 reads SQIVND (reference sequence). The CDR3 is 15 amino acids. J was trimmed by 6 bases and V by 7 bases; bases with no gene match: 10. The CDR3 reads CASTMGTGVRDTQYF. For the CDR3, the DNA is TGTGCCAGTACCATGGGGACAGGGGTGAGGGATACGCAGTATTTT.

This clone is classed as large. In DNA form, the CDR3 reads TGCGCCAGCAGCCAAGATACGGCTAGCGGGTGGTACAATGAGCAGTTCTTC. This gives the protein CASSQDTASGWYNEQFF. J is TRBJ2-1 and V is TRBV4-1; 8 bases align to TRBD2. V was clipped by 0 bases and J by 4 bases; unmatched bases: 8. CDR1 and CDR2 from the germline V gene are MGHRA and YSYEKL. This CDR3 has 17 residues.

The rearrangement joins TRBV6-1 to TRBJ1-4; D not resolved. CDR3 length equals 16 residues. V gave up 1 base and J gave up 6 bases, with 15 bases separating them. Germline-derived CDR1 and CDR2 are MNHNS and SASEGT. The CDR3: CASSEEVGRLYEKLFF. Written as DNA, the CDR3 is TGTGCCAGCAGTGAAGAAGTCGGCAGACTTTATGAAAAACTGTTTTTT.

The V call is TRBV11-2, the J call TRBJ2-7; D uncertain. Trimming took off 4 bases at V and 2 bases at J, with 15 bases between the two ends. The CDR3 consists of 15 residues. Germline values: CDR1 SGHAT, CDR2 FQNNGV. CDR3 bases: TGTGCCAGCAGCTCTACTGAAGGAGTCGCCTACGAGCAGTACTTC. It specifies CASSSTEGVAYEQYF.

The J gene is TRBJ2-3, the V gene TRBV7-6; D unclear. The CDR3 has 15 amino acids. V gave up 3 bases and J gave up 0 bases, with 10 bases separating them. In germline, CDR1 is SGHVS, CDR2 FNYEAQ. As DNA, the CDR3 is TGTGCCAGCAGCTTTACGGAGACTAGCACAGATACGCAGTATTTT. Translation: CASSFTETSTDTQYF.

The chain couples TRBV3-1 (or the pseudogene TRBV3-2) to TRBJ1-5; no clear D gene. Germline values: CDR1 LGHDT, CDR2 YNNKEL (reference sequence). V was clipped by 1 base and J by 0 bases, with 7 bases between them. CDR3 length: 15 amino acids. CDR3 sequence (DNA): TGTGCCAGCAGCCAAGGGGAGAATAGCAATCAGCCCCAGCATTTT. Translated: CASSQGENSNQPQHF.

The genes are TRBV5-5 and TRBJ1-2; D is ambiguous. The CDR3 spans 14 residues. Per germline, CDR1 SGHKS and CDR2 YYEKEE (reference sequence). The V end lost 0 bases, the J end lost 4 bases, and 10 bases lay between the germline ends. The CDR3 bases are TGTGCCAGCAGCTTGGAACTGGGCCCCTATGGCTACACCTTC. It codes for CASSLELGPYGYTF. Combining the CDR3 with reference TRBV5-5 and TRBJ1-2 gives the whole variable domain DAGVTQSPTHLIKTRGQQVTLRCSPISGHKSVSWYQQVLGQGPQFIFQYYEKEERGRGNFPDRFSARQFPNYSSELNVNALLLGDSALYLCASSLELGPYGYTFGSGTRLTVV.

The V and J genes are TRBV6-5 and TRBJ1-1; unclear D gene. Trimming pared 4 bases from V and 4 bases from J, leaving 13 bases between. The CDR3 runs to 14 residues. CDR1 and CDR2 (germline): MNHEY, SVGAGI. The CDR3 protein is CASSLGREITEAFF. The CDR3, as DNA: TGTGCCAGCAGTTTGGGTAGGGAGATCACTGAAGCTTTCTTT.

The chain carries TRBV7-9 and TRBJ2-6; no definite D call. CDR3 length: 17 residues. The V end was cut by 2 bases, the J end by 2 bases, with 13 bases between. Germline-derived CDR1 and CDR2 are SEHNR and FQNEAQ (reference sequence). In DNA form, the CDR3 reads TGTGCCAGCAGCTTACCTGCAGGATACCCTGGGGCCAACGTCCTGACTTTC. Protein product: CASSLPAGYPGANVLTF.

The chain uses TRBV21-1 and TRBJ1-2; TRBD1 was called by the table and not checked on the DNA. TRBV21-1 is deemed a pseudogene. This CDR3 spans 13 amino acids. In DNA form, the CDR3 reads TGTGCCAGCAGCAGGGACAGGGTCTGTGGCTACACCTTC. This translates into CASSRDRVCGYTF.

CDR3 sequence (DNA): TGTGCCAGCAGTGGGCAGGATAATTCACCCCTCCACTTT. This translates into CASSGQDNSPLHF. The rearrangement links TRBV2 to TRBJ1-6, with D unresolved. The germline CDR1 and CDR2 sequences are SNHLY and FYNNEI. The CDR3 loop spans 13 amino acids. The germline V and J ends were trimmed by 4 bases and 5 bases, with 6 bases remaining between them.

As regards this clone: Germline and junction disagree at one end, which may indicate a read error. This chain uses TRBV5-4 with TRBJ2-7; 10 bases are a match to TRBD2. Germline V lookup: CDR1 SGHNT, CDR2 YYREEE (reference sequence). CDR3 length: 12 residues. Here the CDR3 reads CASSLASGSANF. CDR3 nucleotide sequence: TGTGCCAGCAGCTTGGCTAGCGGGAGCGCGAACTTC.

The V gene is TRBV2, the J gene TRBJ1-5; 8 bases line up with TRBD1. With V trimmed by 8 bases and J by 0 bases, 12 bases remained unmatched. The CDR3 totals 17 residues. CDR1 is SNHLY and CDR2 is FYNNEI in the germline V gene. CDR3 nucleotides: TGTGCCAGCGGAAGGGACAGGAAAAGCTATAGCAATCAGCCCCAGCATTTT. The encoded protein is CASGRDRKSYSNQPQHF.

The V and J genes are TRBV7-2 and TRBJ1-1, with D possibly matching TRBD1 (6 bases). The germline V gene encodes CDR1 SGHTA and CDR2 FQGNSA. This CDR3 contains 15 residues. V gave up 0 bases and J gave up 1 base, with 9 bases separating them. CDR3 amino acids: CASSLADSPNTEAFF. DNA of the CDR3: TGTGCCAGCAGCTTAGCGGACAGCCCGAACACTGAAGCTTTCTTT.

V is TRBV6-2 or TRBV6-3 and J is TRBJ1-2; D possibly corresponds to TRBD1 (6 bases). Germline V gene lookup returns CDR1 MNHEY and CDR2 SVGEGT. V was pared by 5 bases and J by 2 bases, with 9 bases between. The CDR3 has 13 residues. The CDR3 nucleotides read TGTGCCAGCAGTCGCGGACAGAACTATGGCTACACCTTC. It translates to CASSRGQNYGYTF.

The DNA for the CDR3 is TGTGCCAGCAGCGAGAGCACAGCTTATTCACCCCTCCACTTT. This encodes CASSESTAYSPLHF. V usage is TRBV9 and J usage is TRBJ1-6; the D is unclear. The germline V and J ends were trimmed by 3 bases and 8 bases, with 12 bases remaining between them. The CDR3 loop spans 14 amino acids. Germline assignment: CDR1 SGDLS and CDR2 YYNGEE.

This clone was detected only a few times. This chain links TRBV30 with TRBJ1-3; D possibly corresponds to TRBD1 (5 bases). V lost 4 bases to trimming and J lost 3 bases, with 7 bases between them. Germline CDR1 GTSNPN, CDR2 SVGIG (reference sequence). The CDR3 loop spans 12 amino acids. The CDR3 region is CAWKGLGNTIYF. DNA for the CDR3: TGTGCCTGGAAGGGACTTGGAAACACCATATATTTT. Using reference TRBV30 and TRBJ1-3 for the parts outside the CDR3, the full variable domain is SQTIHQWPATLVQPVGSPLSLECTVEGTSNPNLYWYRQAAGRGLQLLFYSVGIGQISSEVPQNLSASRPQDRQFILSSKKLLLSDSGFYLCAWKGLGNTIYFGEGSWLTVV.

The chain uses TRBV12-3 or TRBV12-4 and TRBJ1-1; no reliable D call. The CDR3 contains 12 residues. With 5 bases removed from V and 11 bases from J, the gap between germline ends came to 15 bases. The CDR3 DNA follows: TGTGCCAGCAGTCGCCCTAGCACTCCGGCTTTCTTT. Its translation: CASSRPSTPAFF.

V usage is TRBV2 and J usage is TRBJ1-4, with D maybe TRBD1 (6 bases). V lost 8 bases, J lost 4 bases, and 11 bases lay in between. Germline V gives CDR1 SNHLY, CDR2 FYNNEI. This CDR3 spans 13 amino acids. The DNA of the CDR3 is TGTGCCAGCGGAGGGGGGGTTAATGAAAAACTGTTTTTT. Translating it yields CASGGGVNEKLFF.

This chain connects TRBV2 to TRBJ1-6; D is possibly TRBD1 (5 bases). The CDR3 extends over 14 amino acids. Germline V CDR1 and CDR2: SNHLY, FYNNEI. Trimming took 6 bases from V and 7 from J, leaving 13 bases between them. The CDR3 DNA reads TGTGCCAGCAGGACAGAAGGTTCGAATTCACCCCTCCACTTT. Protein product: CASRTEGSNSPLHF.

The chain is built from TRBV5-1 and TRBJ1-3; maybe TRBD1 (5 bases). Germline V gene data show CDR1 as SGHRS and CDR2 as YFSETQ. The V end lost 0 bases, the J end lost 0 bases, and 10 bases lay between the germline ends. The CDR3 loop spans 16 amino acids. The CDR3 protein is CASSLEQGLSGNTIYF. Written as DNA, the CDR3 is TGCGCCAGCAGCTTGGAGCAGGGCCTCTCTGGAAACACCATATATTTT. The complete variable domain, with remaining parts taken from reference TRBV5-1 and TRBJ1-3, reads KAGVTQTPRYLIKTRGQQVTLSCSPISGHRSVSWYQQTPGQGLQFLFEYFSETQRNKGNFPGRFSGRQFSNSRSEMNVSTLELGDSALYLCASSLEQGLSGNTIYFGEGSWLTVV.

This CDR3 is CASNLDRVNGYTF. The CDR3 bases are TGTGCCAGTAACTTAGACAGGGTTAACGGCTACACCTTC. J is TRBJ1-2 and V is TRBV21-1; TRBD1 was called by the table and not checked on the DNA. TRBV21-1 is described as a pseudogene. The CDR3 has 13 residues.

The rearrangement joins TRBV6-5 to TRBJ1-6, with 7 positions matching TRBD1. The ends lost 9 bases at V and 3 bases at J; junction bases unmatched: 5. The CDR3 consists of 14 residues. CDR1 and CDR2 from the germline V gene are MNHEY and SVGAGI. CDR3 nucleotide sequence: TGTGCCAGTGACCAGGGGGGCTATAATTCACCCCTCCACTTT. Translating gives CASDQGGYNSPLHF.

V usage is TRBV24-1 and J usage is TRBJ2-7; the D is unclear. V was pared by 9 bases and J by 5 bases, with 16 bases between. The CDR3 is made up of 13 amino acids. Germline V gives CDR1 KGHDR, CDR2 SFDVKD. This chain's CDR3 is CATSSEAADEQYF. CDR3 in DNA: TGTGCCACCTCCTCAGAGGCGGCCGACGAGCAGTACTTC.